This TCR beta chain was sequenced during a study of blood T cell repertoires in COVID-19. Only in-frame clones appear in the TCRdb table, and some are missing; sequencing was by immunoSEQ multiplex PCR. The table includes around 250,000 clones, 86% detected once. Germline lookup yields CDR1 LGHDT and CDR2 YNNKEL (reference sequence). After removal of 0 bases from V and 6 bases from J, the junction contained 10 bases not matched to a gene. The CDR3 runs to 17 residues. The chain has TRBV3-1 (or the pseudogene TRBV3-2) and TRBJ2-3; 9 positions agree with TRBD2. Input material: peripheral blood. This clonotype originated in a woman aged 60-75 years who had recovered from COVID-19. CDR3 nucleotide sequence: TGTGCCAGCAGCCAAGATGACAGCGGGGGGCCCCAGGATACGCAGTATTTT. Translation: CASSQDDSGGPQDTQYF.